This TCR beta chain comes out of a study of cytomegalovirus exposure and HLA in healthy donors. V lost 4 bases to trimming and J lost 7 bases; unmatched junction nucleotides: 4. Germline V gene data show CDR1 as MNHEY and CDR2 as SMNVEV (reference sequence). CDR3 length: 13 residues. This clone appeared once. The PCR ran on 60 Vbeta and 13 Jbeta primers. TCRdb's copy holds only in-frame clones and misses some; the assay was immunoSEQ multiplex PCR. The data hold about 50,000 clones, with 75% to 80% observed a single time. This clonotype was obtained from a middle-aged woman in good health and CMV-seropositive. Sequences were obtained from PBMCs. This sequence joins TRBV27 and TRBJ1-2; 9 bases align to TRBD1. The CDR3 reads CASSSGQGGGYTF. CDR3 DNA sequence: TGTGCCAGCAGTTCGGGACAGGGAGGTGGCTACACCTTC.